Included here is one TCR beta chain sequence, with context. TCRdb's table, derived via immunoSEQ multiplex PCR, lists solely in-frame clones and lacks some. The sample holds some 170,000 clones; roughly four fifths are singletons and the top ten take approximately 10%. This sample was taken from a study of blood T cell repertoires in COVID-19. Study-wide context: In each case, the material was cDNA or gDNA derived from T cells, B-cell-depleted T cells, or PBMCs.

The ends were cut back, 4 bases at V and 4 bases at J, with 14 bases in the middle. Germline lookup yields CDR1 SGHTA and CDR2 FQGNSA. The CDR3 has 15 amino acids. This sequence joins TRBV7-2 and TRBJ1-5, with TRBD1 as a possible D gene (5 bases). This clonotype was sampled from a human donor in a cohort sampled during active COVID-19. Sequences were obtained from peripheral blood. CDR3 sequence: CASSSLRGTNQPQHF. In DNA, the CDR3 is TGTGCCAGCAGCTCCCTTAGGGGAACAAATCAGCCCCAGCATTTT.